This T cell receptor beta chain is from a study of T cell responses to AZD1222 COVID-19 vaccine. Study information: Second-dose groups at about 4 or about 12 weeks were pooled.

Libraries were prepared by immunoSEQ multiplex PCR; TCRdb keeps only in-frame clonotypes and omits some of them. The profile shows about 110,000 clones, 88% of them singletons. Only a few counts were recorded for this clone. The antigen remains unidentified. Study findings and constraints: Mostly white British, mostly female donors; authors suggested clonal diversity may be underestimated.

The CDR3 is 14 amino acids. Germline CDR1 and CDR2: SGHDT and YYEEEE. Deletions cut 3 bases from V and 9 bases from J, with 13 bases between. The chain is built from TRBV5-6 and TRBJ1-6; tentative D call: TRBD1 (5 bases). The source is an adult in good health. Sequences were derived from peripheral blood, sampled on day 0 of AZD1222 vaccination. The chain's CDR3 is CASSSGLGSSPLHF. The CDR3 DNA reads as TGTGCCAGCAGCTCGGGACTTGGGAGTTCACCCCTCCACTTT. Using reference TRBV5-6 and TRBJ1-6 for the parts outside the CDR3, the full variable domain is DAGVTQSPTHLIKTRGQQVTLRCSPKSGHDTVSWYQQALGQGPQFIFQYYEEEERQRGNFPDRFSGHQFPNYSSELNVNALLLGDSALYLCASSSGLGSSPLHFGNGTRLTVT.